The following is a T cell receptor (beta chain) sequence with its context. V shed 4 bases and J shed 0 bases, with 14 bases lying between them. CDR3 length equals 16 residues. Germline V gene lookup returns CDR1 SGHNT and CDR2 YYREEE (reference sequence). This specimen belongs to a study of control samples from healthy donors and cancer patients. The data were produced by immunoSEQ multiplex PCR, yet TCRdb's version contains in-frame clones alone and is incomplete. The table records 120,000 or so clones, roughly 87% of them present only once. This receptor was obtained from a man aged 35 to 55 in good health. The chain is built from TRBV5-4 and TRBJ2-1, with D possibly TRBD2 on 7 matching bases. Sequenced material: blood. The chain's CDR3 is CASSQGGGASYNEQFF. The CDR3 region has the DNA TGTGCCAGCAGCCAAGGCGGGGGCGCCTCCTACAATGAGCAGTTCTTC.